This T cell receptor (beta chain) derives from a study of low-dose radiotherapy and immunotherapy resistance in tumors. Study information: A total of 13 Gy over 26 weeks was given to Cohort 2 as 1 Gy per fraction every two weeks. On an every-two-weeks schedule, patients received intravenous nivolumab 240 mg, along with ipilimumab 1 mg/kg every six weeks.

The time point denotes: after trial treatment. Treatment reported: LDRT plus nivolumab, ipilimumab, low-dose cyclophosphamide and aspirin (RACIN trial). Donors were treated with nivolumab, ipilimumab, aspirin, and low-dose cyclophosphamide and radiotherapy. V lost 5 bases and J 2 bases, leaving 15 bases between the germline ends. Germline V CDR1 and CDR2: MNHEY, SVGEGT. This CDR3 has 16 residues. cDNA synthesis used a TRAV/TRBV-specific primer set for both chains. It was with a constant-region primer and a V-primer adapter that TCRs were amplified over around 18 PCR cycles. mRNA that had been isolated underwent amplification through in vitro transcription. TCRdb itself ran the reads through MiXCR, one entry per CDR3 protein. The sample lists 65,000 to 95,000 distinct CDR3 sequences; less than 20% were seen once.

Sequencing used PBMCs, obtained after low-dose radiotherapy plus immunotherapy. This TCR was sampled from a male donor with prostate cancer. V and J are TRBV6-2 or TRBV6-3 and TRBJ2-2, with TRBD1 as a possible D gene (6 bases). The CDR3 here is CASSPRTALNTGELFF. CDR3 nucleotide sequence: TGTGCCAGCAGTCCTCGGACAGCTCTAAACACCGGGGAGCTGTTTTTT.